These T cell receptor beta chains were read from a single sample in a study of cytomegalovirus exposure and HLA in healthy donors. The table came from immunoSEQ multiplex PCR; TCRdb's copy has only in-frame clones and leaves some out. This repertoire shows about 200,000 clones, about three quarters found once; its top ten account for over 0.95%. Sequenced input: PBMCs. These TCRs come from a woman in her 30s in good health and CMV-seronegative. Each CDR3 is given with its conserved first and last residue. A D gene is named only where the DNA matches it firmly. A clone size is listed for some rows: how often the clone was seen (once, few, many), or a class if it is expanded.

>TRBV5-1|TRBJ1-5|few|-
TGCGCCAGCAGCTTGGTACAGGGTAGTCAGCCCCAGCATTTT
CASSLVQGSQPQHF
>TRBV6-5|TRBJ1-2|-|-
TGTGCCAGCAGTGGGGTCCCCGGAGGATATGGCTACACCTTC
CASSGVPGGYGYTF
>TRBV9|TRBJ1-1|-|-
TGTGCCAGCAGCCTCGATCCCGCAGGGGCTGAAGCTTTCTTT
CASSLDPAGAEAFF
>TRBV5-4|TRBJ2-1|-|TRBD2
TGTGCCAGCAGCTTGGATAGCGGGGGGTACAATGAGCAGTTCTTC
CASSLDSGGYNEQFF
>TRBV2|TRBJ1-6|once|TRBD1
TGTGCCAGCTCAGGCCAGGGGGCAGTTTCACCCCTCCACTTT
CASSGQGAVSPLHF
>TRBV9|TRBJ2-3|many|-
TGTGCCAGCAGCGTAGGCACAGGGTCAGATACGCAGTATTTT
CASSVGTGSDTQYF
>TRBV2|TRBJ2-3|-|TRBD2
TGTGCCAGCAGTGATGTGGTAGCGGGAGACCCAGATACGCAGTATTTT
CASSDVVAGDPDTQYF
>TRBV30|TRBJ2-7|-|-
TGTGCCGGCCGACAGGTTAATACCTACGAGCAGTACTTC
CAGRQVNTYEQYF
>TRBV7-8|TRBJ1-4|-|-
TGTGCCAGCAGCTTAGCGGTCGGTTTACGTGAAAAACTGTTTTTT
CASSLAVGLREKLFF
>TRBV6-1|TRBJ2-5|-|TRBD1
TGTGCCAGCAGGCAAAACAGGGGTCGGAGGGAGACCCAGTACTTC
CASRQNRGRRETQYF
>TRBV5-1|TRBJ2-2|once|-
TGCGCCAGCAGCTTGGCAGTGGGAGCAGGGAACACCGGGGAGCTGTTTTTT
CASSLAVGAGNTGELFF
>TRBV28|TRBJ1-2|few|TRBD1
TGTGCCAGCAGCTTTGGACAGGGTGGTGGCTACACCTTC
CASSFGQGGGYTF
>TRBV21-1|TRBJ2-3|-|-
TGTGCCAGCGGCGCGACAGGGGGCACAGATACGCAGTATTTT
CASGATGGTDTQYF
>TRBV6-5|TRBJ2-3|-|TRBD2
TGTGCCAGCAGGCCCTGGGGAGGGAGCACAGATACGCAGTATTTT
CASRPWGGSTDTQYF
>TRBV12-5|TRBJ2-7|-|-
TGTGCTAGTGGTTTGGTCCTGAACCCAGGGTCGCGGACCTACGAGCAGTACTTC
CASGLVLNPGSRTYEQYF
>TRBV2|TRBJ1-5|many|-
TGTGCCAGTCGAACAGGACCTAGCAATCAGCCCCAGCATTTT
CASRTGPSNQPQHF
>TRBV7-9|TRBJ2-3|-|-
TGTGCCAGCAGCCTCTCACGGACAGATACGCAGTATTTT
CASSLSRTDTQYF
>TRBV15|TRBJ2-7|-|TRBD1
TGTGCCACCAGCCGGACGGGGGGACAGGGGACCTACGAGCAGTACTTC
CATSRTGGQGTYEQYF
>TRBV12-5|TRBJ2-7|-|TRBD1
TGTGCTAGTGGTTTGGCACAGGGGACCTACGAGCAGTACTTC
CASGLAQGTYEQYF
>TRBV6-4|TRBJ1-1|-|TRBD1
TGTGCCAGCAGTGGACAGGGATTGGGGAGGAACACTGAAGCTTTCTTT
CASSGQGLGRNTEAFF
>TRBV4-2|TRBJ1-2|-|TRBD1
TGTGCCAGCAGCCAAGAATTTAGGACAGGGGGTTTCTATGGCTACACCTTC
CASSQEFRTGGFYGYTF
>TRBV7-6|TRBJ2-7|-|-
TGTGCCAGCAGCTTTGGTACAGGGACCTACGAGCAGTACTTC
CASSFGTGTYEQYF
>TRBV27|TRBJ1-4|-|-
TGTGCCAGCAGTTTATATGGGTATGAGGCTGAAAAACTGTTTTTT
CASSLYGYEAEKLFF
>TRBV19|TRBJ2-7|-|-
TGTGCCAGTAGTAGAGCTCCTGGCGGGACCTACGAGCAGTACTTC
CASSRAPGGTYEQYF
>TRBV18|TRBJ2-1|-|-
TGTGCCAGCTCACCACCTGTTACAAATGAGCAGTTCTTC
CASSPPVTNEQFF
>TRBV7-8|TRBJ1-2|-|TRBD1
TGTGCCAGCAGCTTATGGACAGGGAAGGGACGAGTAGGGTACACCTTC
CASSLWTGKGRVGYTF
>TRBV7-2|TRBJ2-3|-|TRBD2
TGTGCCAGCAGCTTGCAAGCGGGGGGTCGCACAGATACGCAGTATTTT
CASSLQAGGRTDTQYF
>TRBV7-3|TRBJ1-2|-|-
TGTGCCAGCAGCCCGGACGGGAGCTATGGCTACACCTTC
CASSPDGSYGYTF
>TRBV5-4|TRBJ2-7|-|-
TGTGCCAGCAGCTTGGCCGCCAGGGGTAGGTTCGAGCAGTACTTC
CASSLAARGRFEQYF
>TRBV9|TRBJ1-3|-|-
TGTGCCAGCAGCCCCCAGGGGTCTGGAAACACCATATATTTT
CASSPQGSGNTIYF
>TRBV6-5|TRBJ2-7|-|TRBD1
TGTGCCAGCAGAAGGACAGGGACCTACGAGCAGTACTTC
CASRRTGTYEQYF
>TRBV29-1|TRBJ1-1|-|-
TGCAGCGCTGGACATCCGAACACTGAAGCTTTCTTT
CSAGHPNTEAFF
>TRBV6-5|TRBJ1-2|-|TRBD1
TGTGCCAGCAGTGGGACAGGGGGCCGCTATGGCTACACCTTC
CASSGTGGRYGYTF
>TRBV7-9|TRBJ1-6|-|TRBD1
TGTGCCAGCAGCCTGACAGGGAATAATTCACCCCTCCACTTT
CASSLTGNNSPLHF
>TRBV9|TRBJ2-5|-|-
TGTGCCAGCAGCAGCACAGGGAAAGAGACCCAGTACTTC
CASSSTGKETQYF
>TRBV6-5|TRBJ1-2|-|-
TGTGCCAGCAGTTACGGAGAAACACATGCCTATGGCTACACCTTC
CASSYGETHAYGYTF
>TRBV18|TRBJ2-7|-|-
TGTGCCAGCCGGAGCTACTACGAGCAGTACTTC
CASRSYYEQYF
>TRBV2|TRBJ2-1|many|-
TGTGCCAGCAGTGAGTTGGAGGGGACTTACAATGAGCAGTTCTTC
CASSELEGTYNEQFF
>TRBV4-1|TRBJ2-3|-|TRBD1
TGCGCCAGCAGCCTAGCAGGGGGCCAGTCCACAGATACGCAGTATTTT
CASSLAGGQSTDTQYF
>TRBV19|TRBJ1-4|-|TRBD1
TGTGCCAGTAGTAAAGGAGGGACAGGGAATGAAAAACTGTTTTTT
CASSKGGTGNEKLFF
>TRBV6-5|TRBJ2-3|-|-
TGTGCCAGCAGTCCCCTTGGAGGGACCACAGATACGCAGTATTTT
CASSPLGGTTDTQYF
>TRBV29-1|TRBJ1-1|-|TRBD1
TGCAGCGTTGAAGAAGGGACAGTCGGGACTGAAGCTTTCTTT
CSVEEGTVGTEAFF
>TRBV20-1|TRBJ1-1|few|-
TGCAGTGCTAGCGAGTTCACTGAAGCTTTCTTT
CSASEFTEAFF
>TRBV4-2|TRBJ1-1|-|TRBD1
TGTGCCAGCAGCGCGGACAGGGTTGAGACTGAAGCTTTCTTT
CASSADRVETEAFF
>TRBV20-1|TRBJ2-5|-|-
TGCAGTGCTACACAAGAGACCCAGTACTTC
CSATQETQYF
>TRBV5-1|TRBJ1-2|-|-
TGCGCCAGCAGCTCCGCGCCTAGGGGTGACTATGGCTACACCTTC
CASSSAPRGDYGYTF
>TRBV4-2|TRBJ2-3|-|TRBD1
TGTGCCAGCAGAATGACAGGGGGAAAAGATACGCAGTATTTT
CASRMTGGKDTQYF
>TRBV9|TRBJ2-1|-|-
TGTGCCAGCAGCCCCGGGCGGGCGGTTAACAATGAGCAGTTCTTC
CASSPGRAVNNEQFF
>TRBV5-1|TRBJ2-3|-|TRBD2
TGCGCCAGCAGCTCAGCTAGCGGGGGGGCCCCGGGTACGCAGTATTTT
CASSSASGGAPGTQYF
>TRBV5-1|TRBJ2-3|-|-
TGCGCCAGCAGCGGCGGGGACCTTGGCCCCACAGATACGCAGTATTTT
CASSGGDLGPTDTQYF
>TRBV10-2|TRBJ1-2|once|-
TGCGCCAGCAGTGAGGGGGGGGGCAGGAGTGGCTACACCTTC
CASSEGGGRSGYTF
>TRBV5-1|TRBJ2-1|few|TRBD1
TGCGCCAGCAGCTCCCCAGGGGGAGTAAGTTACAATGAGCAGTTCTTC
CASSSPGGVSYNEQFF
>TRBV5-1|TRBJ2-7|-|TRBD1
TGCGCCAGCAGCGGGGGACAGGCCTACGAGCAGTACTTC
CASSGGQAYEQYF
>TRBV2|TRBJ1-4|few|TRBD1
TGTGCCAGCAATAAGGGACAGAGTAATGAAAAACTGTTTTTT
CASNKGQSNEKLFF